This T cell receptor (beta chain) appears in the sequencing data of a study of cytomegalovirus exposure and HLA in healthy donors. Study overall: Approximately 81% of more than 300 genotyped donors fell in the Caucasian-associated ancestry cluster. Study-wide findings and caveats: The investigators catalogued 160 or so TCR beta chains as cytomegalovirus-associated.

PCR used 60 Vbeta primers and 13 Jbeta primers. Repertoires were generated with immunoSEQ multiplex PCR, while TCRdb's copy carries only in-frame clones and drops some. The data contain approximately 240,000 clones, 82% of them singletons. The CDR3 consists of 15 residues. V was trimmed by 1 base and J by 4 bases, leaving 10 bases between them. The germline gives CDR1 MGHRA, CDR2 YSYEKL. As concerns this clone: Its antigen is undetermined.

Donors sampled were nominally healthy, though unrecorded immune exposures were likely. This sequence was found in a middle-aged woman in good health and CMV-seropositive. The sequencing sample was made of PBMCs. The chain couples TRBV4-1 to TRBJ2-2, with D uncertain. The CDR3 DNA sequence: TGCGCCAGCAGCCAAGTTTTGTCAGTCACCGGGGAGCTGTTTTTT. Residues: CASSQVLSVTGELFF.